This T cell receptor (beta chain) was captured by sequencing in a study of persistence of HIV-infected CD4 T cells. Study-level background: Blood samples, up to roughly 200 mL, came from multiple time points, except two leukapheresis donors sampled once. General study results and limits: CMV- and Gag-responding cells had lower TCRbeta richness than CD3/CD28-responding cells. The rare CMV-responding cells with HIV-1 proviruses were not separately TCR-sequenced. Degenerate expanded CDR3beta sequences were enriched among CMV- and Gag-responding cells.

This was the immunoSEQ version 4 assay in survey mode. The repertoire was sequenced with immunoSEQ multiplex PCR; TCRdb's copy has only in-frame clones and lacks some. The sample has about 20,000 clones, 65% seen once. On this clone itself: Its antigen is unidentified.

V shed 6 bases and J shed 4 bases, with 21 bases lying between them. The length of the CDR3 is 17 residues. The germline V gene encodes CDR1 MGHDK and CDR2 SYGVNS. Overlapping HIV-1 Gag 15-mer peptides at approximately 0.91 ug per peptide per mL were used. Sorting of responding CD4+ T cells relied on upregulated CD40 ligand together with CD69. The chain links TRBV25-1 to TRBJ2-2, with D possibly being TRBD1 or TRBD2 (5 bases each). The source is an adult woman with HIV who was CMV-seropositive. Material: CD4+ T cells sorted from PBMCs after approximately 18-hour stimulation, obtained from a patient who received antiretroviral therapy. CDR3 region: CASSPSRGSFSTGELFF. The CDR3 bases are TGTGCCAGCAGCCCAAGCCGGGGCAGCTTCTCCACCGGGGAGCTGTTTTTT.